This T cell receptor beta chain stems from a study of blood T cell repertoires in COVID-19. Study information: Nucleic acid was either cDNA or gDNA, and it came from T cells, B-cell-depleted T cells, or PBMCs.

Germline CDR1 LNHNV, CDR2 YYDKDF (reference sequence). This CDR3 is 17 amino acids long. V gave up 2 bases and J gave up 5 bases; unmatched junction bases: 6. Assay: immunoSEQ multiplex PCR; the TCRdb copy retains only in-frame clones and omits some. The sample has 50,000 to 65,000 clones, 88% seen once. The V and J genes are TRBV15 and TRBJ2-1; 13 bases are shared with TRBD2. The source material was peripheral blood. The TCR comes from a man aged 55 to 70 with acute or convalescent COVID-19. The CDR3: CATSRSPTSGRDNEQFF. Written as DNA, the CDR3 is TGTGCCACCAGCAGATCTCCTACTAGCGGGAGGGACAATGAGCAGTTCTTC. Full variable domain (missing parts from reference TRBV15 and TRBJ2-1): DAMVIQNPRYQVTQFGKPVTLSCSQTLNHNVMYWYQQKSSQAPKLLFHYYDKDFNNEADTPDNFQSRRPNTSFCFLDIRSPGLGDTAMYLCATSRSPTSGRDNEQFFGPGTRLTVL.